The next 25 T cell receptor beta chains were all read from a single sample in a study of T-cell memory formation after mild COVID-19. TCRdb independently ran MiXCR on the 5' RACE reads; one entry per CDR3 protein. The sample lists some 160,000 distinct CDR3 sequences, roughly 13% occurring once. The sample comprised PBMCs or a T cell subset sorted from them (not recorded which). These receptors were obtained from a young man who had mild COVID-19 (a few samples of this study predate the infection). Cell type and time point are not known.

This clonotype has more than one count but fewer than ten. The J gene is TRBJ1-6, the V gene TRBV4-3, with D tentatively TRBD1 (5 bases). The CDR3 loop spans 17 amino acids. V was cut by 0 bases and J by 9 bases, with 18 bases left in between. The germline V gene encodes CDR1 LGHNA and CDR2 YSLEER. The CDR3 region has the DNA TGCGCCAGCAGCCAAGATCTTACGAGGGGAAGGAGTTCACCCCTCCACTTT. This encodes CASSQDLTRGRSSPLHF.

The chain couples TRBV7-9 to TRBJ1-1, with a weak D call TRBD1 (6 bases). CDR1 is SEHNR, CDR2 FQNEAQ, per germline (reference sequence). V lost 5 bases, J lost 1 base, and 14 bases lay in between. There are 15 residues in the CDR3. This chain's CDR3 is CASSLQGGTNTEAFF. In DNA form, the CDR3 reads TGTGCCAGCAGCCTGCAAGGGGGTACGAACACTGAAGCTTTCTTT.

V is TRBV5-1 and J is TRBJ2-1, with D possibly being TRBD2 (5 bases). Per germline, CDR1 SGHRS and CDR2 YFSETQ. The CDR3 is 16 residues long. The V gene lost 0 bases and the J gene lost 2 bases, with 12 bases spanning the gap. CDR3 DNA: TGCGCCAGCAGCTTGGCCGGACTCTCCACCTACAATGAGCAGTTCTTC. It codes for CASSLAGLSTYNEQFF.

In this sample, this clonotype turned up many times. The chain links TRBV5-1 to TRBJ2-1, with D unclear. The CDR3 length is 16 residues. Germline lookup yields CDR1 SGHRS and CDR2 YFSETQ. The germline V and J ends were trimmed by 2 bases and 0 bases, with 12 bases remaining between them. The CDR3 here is CASSLAGHGSYNEQFF. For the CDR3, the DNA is TGCGCCAGCAGCTTAGCCGGGCATGGCTCCTACAATGAGCAGTTCTTC.

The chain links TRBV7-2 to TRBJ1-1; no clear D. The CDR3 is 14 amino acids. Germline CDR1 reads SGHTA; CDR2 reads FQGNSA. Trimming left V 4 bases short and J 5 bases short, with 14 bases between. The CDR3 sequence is CASSSRRAGTEAFF. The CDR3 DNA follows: TGTGCCAGCAGCTCGAGGCGTGCGGGGACTGAAGCTTTCTTT. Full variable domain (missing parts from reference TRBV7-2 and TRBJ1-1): GAGVSQSPSNKVTEKGKDVELRCDPISGHTALYWYRQSLGQGLEFLIYFQGNSAPDKSGLPSDRFSAERTGGSVSTLTIQRTQQEDSAVYLCASSSRRAGTEAFFGQGTRLTVV.

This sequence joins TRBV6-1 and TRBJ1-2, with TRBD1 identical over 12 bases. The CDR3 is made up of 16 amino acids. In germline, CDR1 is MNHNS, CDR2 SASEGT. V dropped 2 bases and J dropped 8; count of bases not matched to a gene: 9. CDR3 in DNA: TGTGCCAGCAGTGAACTCCCGGGACAGGGGGCGCAGGGCTACACCTTC. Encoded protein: CASSELPGQGAQGYTF.

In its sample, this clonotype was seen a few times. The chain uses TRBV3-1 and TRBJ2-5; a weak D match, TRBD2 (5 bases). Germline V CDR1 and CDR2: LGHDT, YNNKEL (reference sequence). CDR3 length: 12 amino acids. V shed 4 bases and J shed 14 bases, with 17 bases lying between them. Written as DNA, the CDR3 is TGTGCCAGCAGCCCTAGCTCGGGCAGGTTTTACTTC. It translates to CASSPSSGRFYF.

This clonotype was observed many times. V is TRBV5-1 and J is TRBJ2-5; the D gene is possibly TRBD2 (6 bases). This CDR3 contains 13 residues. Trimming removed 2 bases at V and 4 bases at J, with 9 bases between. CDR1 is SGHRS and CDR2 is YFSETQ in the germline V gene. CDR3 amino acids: CASSFWGGETQYF. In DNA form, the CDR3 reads TGCGCCAGCAGCTTTTGGGGAGGAGAGACCCAGTACTTC.

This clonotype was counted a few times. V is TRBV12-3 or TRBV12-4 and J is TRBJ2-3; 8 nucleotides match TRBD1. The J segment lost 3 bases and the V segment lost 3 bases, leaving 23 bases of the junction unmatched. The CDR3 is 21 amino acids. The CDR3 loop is CASSFGVWGRGHGGRTDTQYF. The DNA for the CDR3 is TGTGCCAGCAGTTTCGGTGTGTGGGGCAGGGGGCACGGGGGCCGGACAGATACGCAGTATTTT.

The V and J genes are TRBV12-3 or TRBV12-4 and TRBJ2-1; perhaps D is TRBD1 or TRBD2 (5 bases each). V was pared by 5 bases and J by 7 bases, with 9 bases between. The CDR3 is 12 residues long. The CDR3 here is CASSRGVNEQFF. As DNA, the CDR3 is TGTGCCAGCAGTAGGGGAGTAAATGAGCAGTTCTTC.

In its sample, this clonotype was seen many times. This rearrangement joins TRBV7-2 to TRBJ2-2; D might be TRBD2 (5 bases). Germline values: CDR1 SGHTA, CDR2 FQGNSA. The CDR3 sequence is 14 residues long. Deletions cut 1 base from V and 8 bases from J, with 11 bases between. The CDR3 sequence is CASSLGTWAGELFF. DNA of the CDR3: TGTGCCAGCAGCTTAGGGACTTGGGCGGGGGAGCTGTTTTTT.

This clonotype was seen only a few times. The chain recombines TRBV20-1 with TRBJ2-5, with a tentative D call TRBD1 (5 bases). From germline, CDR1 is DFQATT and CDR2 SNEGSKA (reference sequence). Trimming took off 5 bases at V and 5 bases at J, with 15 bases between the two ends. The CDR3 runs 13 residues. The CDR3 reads CSAGAGPAETQYF. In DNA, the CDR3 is TGCAGTGCTGGGGCCGGGCCCGCGGAGACCCAGTACTTC.

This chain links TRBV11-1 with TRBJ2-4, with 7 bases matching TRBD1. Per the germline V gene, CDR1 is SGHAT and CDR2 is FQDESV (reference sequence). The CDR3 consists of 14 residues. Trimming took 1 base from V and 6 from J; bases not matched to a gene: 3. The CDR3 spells CASSLEGGSNIQYF. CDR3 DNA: TGTGCCAGCAGCTTAGAAGGGGGCTCAAACATTCAGTACTTC. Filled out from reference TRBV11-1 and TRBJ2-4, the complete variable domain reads EAEVAQSPRYKITEKSQAVAFWCDPISGHATLYWYRQILGQGPELLVQFQDESVVDDSQLPKDRFSAERLKGVDSTLKIQPAELGDSAMYLCASSLEGGSNIQYFGAGTRLSVL.

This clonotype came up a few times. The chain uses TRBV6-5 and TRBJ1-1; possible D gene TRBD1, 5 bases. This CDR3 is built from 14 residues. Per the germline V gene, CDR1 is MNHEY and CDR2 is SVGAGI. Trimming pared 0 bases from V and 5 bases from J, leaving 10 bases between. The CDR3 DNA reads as TGTGCCAGCAGTTACTCTGCAGGGACGACTGAAGCTTTCTTT. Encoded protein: CASSYSAGTTEAFF.

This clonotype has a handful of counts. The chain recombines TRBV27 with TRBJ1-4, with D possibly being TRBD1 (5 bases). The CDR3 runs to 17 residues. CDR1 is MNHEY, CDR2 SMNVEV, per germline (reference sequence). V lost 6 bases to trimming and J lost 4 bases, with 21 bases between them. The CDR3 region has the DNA TGTGCCAGCAGGAAGGAGGAAAAGGGGCCAATTAATGAAAAACTGTTTTTT. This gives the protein CASRKEEKGPINEKLFF. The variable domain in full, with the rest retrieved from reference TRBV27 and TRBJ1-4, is EAQVTQNPRYLITVTGKKLTVTCSQNMNHEYMSWYRQDPGLGLRQIYYSMNVEVTDKGDVPEGYKVSRKEKRNFPLILESPSPNQTSLYFCASRKEEKGPINEKLFFGSGTQLSVL.

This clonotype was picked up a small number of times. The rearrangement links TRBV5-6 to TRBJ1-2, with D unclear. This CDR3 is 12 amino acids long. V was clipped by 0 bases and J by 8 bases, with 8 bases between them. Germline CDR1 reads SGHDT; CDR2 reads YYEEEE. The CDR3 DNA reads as TGTGCCAGCAGCTTGGAAGCTGGGGGCTACACCTTC. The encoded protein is CASSLEAGGYTF.

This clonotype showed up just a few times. The CDR3 sequence: CAISGYTGLPTGYTF. Here the CDR3 DNA reads TGTGCCATCAGTGGGTACACAGGGCTTCCCACTGGCTACACCTTC. The chain recombines TRBV10-3 with TRBJ1-2; tentative D call: TRBD1 (6 bases). The CDR3 has 15 amino acids. Germline CDR1 reads ENHRY; CDR2 reads SYGVKD. The V end lost 4 bases, the J end lost 7 bases, and 19 bases lay between the germline ends.

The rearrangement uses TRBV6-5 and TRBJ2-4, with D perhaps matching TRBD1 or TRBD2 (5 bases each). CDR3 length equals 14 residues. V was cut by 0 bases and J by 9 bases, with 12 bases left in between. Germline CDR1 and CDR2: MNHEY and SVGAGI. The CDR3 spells CASSYSTGRGIQYF. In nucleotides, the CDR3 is TGTGCCAGCAGTTACTCCACGGGACGGGGCATTCAGTACTTC.

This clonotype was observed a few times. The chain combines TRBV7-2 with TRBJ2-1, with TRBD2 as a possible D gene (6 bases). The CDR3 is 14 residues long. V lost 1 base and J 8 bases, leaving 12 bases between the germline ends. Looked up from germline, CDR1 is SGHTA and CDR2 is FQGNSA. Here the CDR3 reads CASSLDWRAHEQFF. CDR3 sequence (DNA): TGTGCCAGCAGCTTAGATTGGAGGGCACATGAGCAGTTCTTC.

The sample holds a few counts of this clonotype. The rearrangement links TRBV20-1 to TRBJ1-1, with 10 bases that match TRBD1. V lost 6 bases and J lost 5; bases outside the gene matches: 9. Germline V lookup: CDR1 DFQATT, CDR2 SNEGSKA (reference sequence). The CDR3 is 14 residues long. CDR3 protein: CSAARQGAVTEAFF. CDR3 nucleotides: TGCAGTGCGGCCAGACAGGGGGCGGTTACTGAAGCTTTCTTT.

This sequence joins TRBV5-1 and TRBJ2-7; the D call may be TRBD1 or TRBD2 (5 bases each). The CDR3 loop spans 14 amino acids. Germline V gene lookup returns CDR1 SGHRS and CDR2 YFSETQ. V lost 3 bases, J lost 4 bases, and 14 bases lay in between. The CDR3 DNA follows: TGCGCCAGCAGCTGGGCCTCGGGGCCGTACGAGCAGTACTTC. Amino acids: CASSWASGPYEQYF.

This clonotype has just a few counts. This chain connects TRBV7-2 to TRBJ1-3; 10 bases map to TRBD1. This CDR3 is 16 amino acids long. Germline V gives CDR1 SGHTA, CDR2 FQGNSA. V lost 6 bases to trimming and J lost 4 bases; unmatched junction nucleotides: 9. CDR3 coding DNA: TGTGCCAGCAGTTTAACGGGACAGGGGTCCGGAAACACCATATATTTT. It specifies CASSLTGQGSGNTIYF.

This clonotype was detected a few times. The CDR3 spells CAWSVTLDTSYGYTF. The CDR3 coding sequence is TGTGCCTGGAGTGTTACCCTTGACACGAGCTATGGCTACACCTTC. The chain links TRBV30 to TRBJ1-2; the D is unclear. Germline values: CDR1 GTSNPN, CDR2 SVGIG (reference sequence). Trimming pared 0 bases from V and 4 bases from J, leaving 15 bases between. The CDR3 extends over 15 amino acids.

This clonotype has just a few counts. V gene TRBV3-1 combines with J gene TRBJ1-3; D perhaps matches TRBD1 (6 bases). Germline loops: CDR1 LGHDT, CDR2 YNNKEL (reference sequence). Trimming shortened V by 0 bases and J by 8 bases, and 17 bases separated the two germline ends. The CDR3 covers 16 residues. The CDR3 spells CASSQDSGGREDTIYF. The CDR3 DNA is TGTGCCAGCAGCCAAGATTCGGGGGGCCGCGAAGACACCATATATTTT.

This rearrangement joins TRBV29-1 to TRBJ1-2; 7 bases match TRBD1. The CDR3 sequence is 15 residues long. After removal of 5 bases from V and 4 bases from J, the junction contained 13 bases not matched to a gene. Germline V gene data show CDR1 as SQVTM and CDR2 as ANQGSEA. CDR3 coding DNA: TGCAGCGTTCTAAAGTTGACAGGGACTTCCTATGGCTACACCTTC. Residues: CSVLKLTGTSYGYTF.